This TCR beta chain was captured in a study of long-term antiretroviral therapy in people with HIV. Findings of the study overall: ART preceded a rise in diversity that nonetheless stayed lower than in transplant donor controls.

Of note for this clone: Its antigen is unknown.

The length of the CDR3 is 13 residues. Germline V gives CDR1 MNHEY, CDR2 SMNVEV (reference sequence). Trimming left V 6 bases short and J 5 bases short, with 13 bases between. The authors ran the immunoSEQ assay, v3.0, at survey level. The repertoire was sequenced with immunoSEQ multiplex PCR; TCRdb's copy has only in-frame clones and lacks some. The sample contains roughly 20,000 clones, approximately 86% of which appear only once. This sequence joins TRBV27 and TRBJ2-5, with TRBD2 as a possible D gene (5 bases). This sequence originates from a man aged 35-49 years with HIV. Material: unsorted PBMCs, obtained 0.5 years after starting antiretroviral therapy. The CDR3: CASSQRRWETQYF. In DNA, the CDR3 is TGTGCCAGCAGCCAGCGGAGGTGGGAGACCCAGTACTTC.